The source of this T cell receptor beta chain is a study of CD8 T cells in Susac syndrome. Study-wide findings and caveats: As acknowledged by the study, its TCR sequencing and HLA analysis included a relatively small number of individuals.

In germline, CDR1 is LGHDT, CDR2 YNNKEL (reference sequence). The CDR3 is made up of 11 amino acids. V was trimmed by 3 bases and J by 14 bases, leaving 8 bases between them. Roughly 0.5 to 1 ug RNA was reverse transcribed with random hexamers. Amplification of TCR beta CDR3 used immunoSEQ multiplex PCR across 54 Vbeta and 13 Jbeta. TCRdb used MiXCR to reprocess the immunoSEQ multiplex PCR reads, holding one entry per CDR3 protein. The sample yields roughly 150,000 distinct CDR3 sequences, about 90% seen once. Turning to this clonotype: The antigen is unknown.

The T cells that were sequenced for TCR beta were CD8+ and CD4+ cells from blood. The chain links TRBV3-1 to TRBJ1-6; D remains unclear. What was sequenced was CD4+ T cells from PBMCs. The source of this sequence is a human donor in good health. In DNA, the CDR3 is TGTGCCAGCAGCCAGGGCTCTGCCCTCCACTTT. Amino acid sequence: CASSQGSALHF.